This TCR beta chain originates from a study of cytomegalovirus exposure and HLA in healthy donors. Study in general: Ancestry clustering placed around 80% of 300 to 400 genotyped donors in the Caucasian-associated cluster. Study results and caveats: One cluster of highly shared sequence variants probably arose as a sequencing artifact. Within an earlier analysis, most TCR beta V segments proved productive either about 87% or about 30% of the time.

13 Jbeta primers and 60 Vbeta primers were used for the PCR. The table came from immunoSEQ multiplex PCR; TCRdb's copy has only in-frame clones and leaves some out. This sample has 150,000 to 200,000 clones, with about 72% found just once. Of note for this clone: Its target is unknown.

Each donor was nominally healthy when sampled (though unrecorded immune exposures were likely). V was clipped by 6 bases and J by 1 base; unmatched bases: 4. Germline V gives CDR1 LNHDA, CDR2 SQIVND (reference sequence). The CDR3 spans 14 residues. The sequenced sample consisted of PBMCs. This TCR derives from a girl between 5 and 17 years old in good health and CMV-seronegative. The chain recombines TRBV19 with TRBJ1-1, with 8 bases that match TRBD1. The CDR3 sequence is CASRGDRGNTEAFF. The CDR3 DNA reads TGTGCCAGTAGGGGAGACAGGGGGAACACTGAAGCTTTCTTT.